The 22 T cell receptor beta chains reported below all come from one sample, sequenced in a study of T cell responses to AZD1222 COVID-19 vaccine listed by TCRdb under 2021. Reading the label with the study, this specimen's time point is: baseline before first vaccination. The library came from the immunoSEQ multiplex PCR assay. Not all clones reach the TCRdb copy of this immuneACCESS table, which keeps in-frame sequences only. Checked studies attribute under half of the gap to unresolved V genes and leave the rest unexplained. The sample has 150,000 to 200,000 clones on record, about nine tenths of them singletons. The ten top clones hold about 3% of the sample. Material: peripheral blood, obtained on day 0 of AZD1222 vaccination. The receptors were sampled from an adult in good health.

V is TRBV4-2 and J is TRBJ2-5; D is unresolved. The CDR3 has 13 amino acids. V was pared by 0 bases and J by 5 bases, with 7 bases between. Per the germline V gene, CDR1 is LGHNA and CDR2 is YNFKEQ. The CDR3 protein is CASSQDSAETQYF. The CDR3 region has the DNA TGTGCCAGCAGCCAAGATTCGGCGGAGACCCAGTACTTC.

The chain combines TRBV6-5 with TRBJ2-2; 7 nucleotides match TRBD2. Germline assignment: CDR1 MNHEY and CDR2 SVGAGI. J was trimmed by 4 bases and V by 0 bases; bases with no gene match: 2. This CDR3 region has 15 residues. In DNA form, the CDR3 reads TGTGCCAGCAGTTACTCGGGAGGGGTCACCGGGGAGCTGTTTTTT. It specifies CASSYSGGVTGELFF.

The gene calls are TRBV28 and TRBJ1-6; no clear D. The CDR3 loop spans 18 amino acids. The germline V gene has CDR1 MDHEN and CDR2 SYDVKM. V was shortened by 1 base and J by 0 bases, with 13 bases between the two germline ends. For the CDR3, the DNA is TGTGCCAGCAGTTTATCGGAAGGGCTCGGCTCCTATAATTCACCCCTCCACTTT. This codes for CASSLSEGLGSYNSPLHF.

V gene TRBV6-2 or TRBV6-3 combines with J gene TRBJ2-1, with TRBD2 matching 12 bases. Germline V gene data show CDR1 as MNHEY and CDR2 as SVGEGT. The CDR3 loop spans 15 amino acids. J lost 5 bases, V lost 2 bases, and 1 base had no gene match. The CDR3 protein is CASSYRTSGDNEQFF. The CDR3 DNA follows: TGTGCCAGCAGTTACAGGACTAGCGGGGACAATGAGCAGTTCTTC.

The chain carries TRBV3-1 (or the pseudogene TRBV3-2) and TRBJ1-2; no clear D. The V and J ends lost 0 bases and 7 bases respectively, with 21 bases between them. This CDR3 contains 17 residues. In germline, CDR1 is LGHDT, CDR2 YNNKEL (reference sequence). CDR3 DNA sequence: TGTGCCAGCAGCCAAGAGTCTTTCGGGCGGGCAAGGGTTGGCTACACCTTC. Its translation is CASSQESFGRARVGYTF.

V gene TRBV6-5 combines with J gene TRBJ1-1; D remains unclear. This CDR3 is built from 16 residues. Germline V gives CDR1 MNHEY, CDR2 SVGAGI. V lost 1 base and J lost 1, with 13 bases in between. The CDR3 DNA sequence: TGTGCCAGCAGTTACTACTCAAAGGGCTGGAACACTGAAGCTTTCTTT. This sequence encodes CASSYYSKGWNTEAFF.

The V gene is TRBV28, the J gene TRBJ1-2, with 10 bases identical to TRBD1. Germline assignment: CDR1 MDHEN and CDR2 SYDVKM. V lost 6 bases and J lost 5; bases outside the gene matches: 9. CDR3 length: 15 amino acids. This CDR3 is CASRGRQGAEYGYTF. The CDR3 DNA is TGTGCCAGCAGGGGCCGACAGGGGGCGGAATATGGCTACACCTTC.

The V gene is TRBV28, the J gene TRBJ1-6, with unresolved D. Per the germline V gene, CDR1 is MDHEN and CDR2 is SYDVKM. The germline V and J ends were trimmed by 8 bases and 8 bases, with 19 bases remaining between them. This CDR3 has 15 amino acids. The CDR3 nucleotides read TGTGCCAGCGGGGTAAGCGGGTACTTGGATTCACCCCTCCACTTT. The encoded protein is CASGVSGYLDSPLHF.

The chain is built from TRBV14 and TRBJ2-7; D gene uncertain. The CDR3 extends over 13 amino acids. Germline CDR1 and CDR2: SGHDN and FVKESK. V was trimmed by 2 bases and J by 3 bases, leaving 8 bases between them. CDR3 DNA sequence: TGTGCCAGCAGCCAATTCAATCGCTACGAGCAGTACTTC. It specifies CASSQFNRYEQYF.

The chain employs TRBV3-1 (or the pseudogene TRBV3-2) and TRBJ2-1; D possibly corresponds to TRBD2 (5 bases). Germline CDR1 is LGHDT and CDR2 is YNNKEL (reference sequence). V gave up 1 base and J gave up 7 bases, with 17 bases separating them. The CDR3 has 16 residues. The DNA of the CDR3 is TGTGCCAGCAGCCAAGGGTGGGGAGAGGCTCATAATGAGCAGTTCTTC. It codes for CASSQGWGEAHNEQFF.

This clone was observed a handful of times. This chain connects TRBV3-1 (or the pseudogene TRBV3-2) to TRBJ1-1; 7 positions match TRBD1. This CDR3 is 14 amino acids long. The germline V gene encodes CDR1 LGHDT and CDR2 YNNKEL (reference sequence). V was pared by 3 bases and J by 1 base, with 2 bases of the junction left unmatched. The CDR3 sequence: CASSHGDRNTEAFF. The DNA of the CDR3 is TGTGCCAGCAGCCACGGGGACAGGAACACTGAAGCTTTCTTT.

This chain uses TRBV7-9 with TRBJ2-7, with D possibly being TRBD2 (6 bases). V lost 4 bases and J 2 bases, leaving 9 bases between the germline ends. CDR1 is SEHNR and CDR2 is FQNEAQ in the germline V gene (reference sequence). This CDR3 has 13 residues. The CDR3: CASSSGSTYEQYF. In nucleotides, the CDR3 is TGTGCCAGCAGCTCCGGGAGCACCTACGAGCAGTACTTC.

This clone turned up a few times. CDR3 loop: CASSYSTGDNTEAFF. The CDR3 DNA sequence: TGTGCCAGCAGTTACTCGACAGGGGATAACACTGAAGCTTTCTTT. The V gene is TRBV6-5, the J gene TRBJ1-1, with TRBD1 matching over 8 bases. Germline CDR1 is MNHEY and CDR2 is SVGAGI. This CDR3 has 15 residues. J gave up 2 bases and V 0 bases, and 2 bases lay outside the gene matches.

This clone was seen only once. V gene TRBV11-3 combines with J gene TRBJ2-4, with D unresolved. The CDR3 is 15 residues long. CDR1 is SGHNT, CDR2 YENEEA, per germline. The ends were cut back, 4 bases at V and 6 bases at J, with 16 bases in the middle. Here the CDR3 DNA reads TGTGCCAGCAGCTGGCGTGGGCGGTTGACAAACATTCAGTACTTC. Protein: CASSWRGRLTNIQYF.

The chain combines TRBV18 with TRBJ1-2, with a possible D match to TRBD1 (6 bases). Trimming pared 3 bases from V and 4 bases from J, leaving 12 bases between. The germline V gene encodes CDR1 KGHSH and CDR2 LQKENI. This CDR3 is 14 amino acids long. CDR3 loop: CASSPPGAGYGYTF. The CDR3 DNA follows: TGTGCCAGCTCACCGCCGGGGGCAGGCTATGGCTACACCTTC.

The chain has TRBV5-4 and TRBJ2-1; D is tentatively TRBD1 or TRBD2 (5 bases each). Trimming took off 4 bases at V and 6 bases at J, with 14 bases between the two ends. Germline V gives CDR1 SGHNT, CDR2 YYREEE (reference sequence). This CDR3 has 14 residues. The CDR3 DNA follows: TGTGCCAGCAGCCCCCCCTCGGGGCGCAATGAGCAGTTCTTC. It encodes CASSPPSGRNEQFF.

This chain joins TRBV29-1 and TRBJ2-7; TRBD2 aligns across 11 bases. This CDR3 comprises 17 residues. The ends lost 6 bases at V and 3 bases at J; junction bases unmatched: 16. The germline gives CDR1 SQVTM, CDR2 ANQGSEA. The CDR3 reads CSVKGRPGLAEIYEQYF. The DNA for the CDR3 is TGCAGCGTCAAAGGACGTCCGGGACTAGCGGAAATCTACGAGCAGTACTTC.

This clone has a handful of counts. The CDR3 sequence is CASSPWTGSYEQYF. The CDR3 bases are TGTGCCAGCAGCCCTTGGACGGGCTCCTACGAGCAGTACTTC. The genes are TRBV14 and TRBJ2-7, with unresolved D. The CDR3 spans 14 residues. V gave up 4 bases and J gave up 0 bases, with 10 bases separating them. Germline V gives CDR1 SGHDN, CDR2 FVKESK.

J is TRBJ1-5 and V is TRBV18; D uncertain. Germline CDR1 is KGHSH and CDR2 is LQKENI. The V gene lost 2 bases and the J gene lost 3 bases, with 8 bases spanning the gap. The CDR3 consists of 14 residues. The CDR3 protein is CASSPGQYNQPQHF. In DNA, the CDR3 is TGTGCCAGCTCACCAGGCCAGTACAATCAGCCCCAGCATTTT.

This chain connects TRBV7-8 to TRBJ1-3; no reliable D call. Germline V lookup: CDR1 SGHVS, CDR2 FQNEAQ. There are 17 residues in the CDR3. V was pared by 3 bases and J by 4 bases, with 19 bases between. CDR3 in DNA: TGTGCCAGCAGCTTGGTTCCGCACCCCCCTCCGGGAAACACCATATATTTT. This translates into CASSLVPHPPPGNTIYF.

This clone was observed a few times. The J gene is TRBJ2-7, the V gene TRBV5-1; D ambiguous. Trimming removed 0 bases from V and 5 bases from J, with 15 bases in between. This CDR3 region has 15 residues. CDR1 is SGHRS and CDR2 is YFSETQ in the germline V gene. The CDR3 loop is CASSLEGKGFHEQYF. CDR3 in DNA: TGCGCCAGCAGCTTGGAAGGGAAAGGGTTCCACGAGCAGTACTTC.

The V and J genes are TRBV6-8 and TRBJ1-5; no clear D gene. The CDR3 length is 16 residues. Germline assignment: CDR1 MNHGY and CDR2 SAAAGT. Trimming cost V 6 bases and J 7 bases, with 22 bases left between them. The CDR3 coding sequence is TGTGCCAGCAGATGCCCCAGGTTTAAGACCGGACAGCCCCAGCATTTT. Translated, it gives CASRCPRFKTGQPQHF.